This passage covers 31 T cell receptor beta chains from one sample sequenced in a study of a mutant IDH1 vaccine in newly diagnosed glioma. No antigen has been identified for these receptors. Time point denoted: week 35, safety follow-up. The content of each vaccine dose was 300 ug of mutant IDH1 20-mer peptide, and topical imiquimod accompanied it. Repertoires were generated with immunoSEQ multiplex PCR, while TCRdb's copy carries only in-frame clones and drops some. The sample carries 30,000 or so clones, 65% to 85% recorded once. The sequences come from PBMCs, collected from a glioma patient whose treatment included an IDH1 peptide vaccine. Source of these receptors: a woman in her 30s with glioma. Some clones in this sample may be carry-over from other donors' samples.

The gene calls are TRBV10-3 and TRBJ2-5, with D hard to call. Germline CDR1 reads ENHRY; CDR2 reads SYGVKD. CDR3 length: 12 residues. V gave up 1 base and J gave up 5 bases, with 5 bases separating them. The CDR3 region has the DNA TGTGCCATCAGTGAGTTAGAGGAGACCCAGTACTTC. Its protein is CAISELEETQYF.

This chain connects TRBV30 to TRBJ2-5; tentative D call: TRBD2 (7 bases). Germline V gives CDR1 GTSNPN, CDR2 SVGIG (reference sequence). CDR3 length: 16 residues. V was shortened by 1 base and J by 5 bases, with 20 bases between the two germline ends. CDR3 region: CAWSASDGGLAETQYF. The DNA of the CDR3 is TGTGCCTGGAGTGCCTCTGACGGGGGGCTCGCGGAGACCCAGTACTTC.

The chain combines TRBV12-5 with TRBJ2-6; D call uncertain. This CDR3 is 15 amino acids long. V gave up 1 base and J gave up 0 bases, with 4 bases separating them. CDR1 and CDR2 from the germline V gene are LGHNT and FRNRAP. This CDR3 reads CASGLGSSGANVLTF. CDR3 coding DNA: TGTGCTAGTGGTTTGGGTTCCTCTGGGGCCAACGTCCTGACTTTC.

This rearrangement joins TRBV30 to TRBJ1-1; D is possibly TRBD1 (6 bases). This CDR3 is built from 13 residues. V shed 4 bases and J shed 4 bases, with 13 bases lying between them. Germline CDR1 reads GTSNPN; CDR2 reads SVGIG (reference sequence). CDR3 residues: CAWKREGGTEAFF. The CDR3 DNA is TGTGCCTGGAAGAGGGAGGGGGGCACTGAAGCTTTCTTT.

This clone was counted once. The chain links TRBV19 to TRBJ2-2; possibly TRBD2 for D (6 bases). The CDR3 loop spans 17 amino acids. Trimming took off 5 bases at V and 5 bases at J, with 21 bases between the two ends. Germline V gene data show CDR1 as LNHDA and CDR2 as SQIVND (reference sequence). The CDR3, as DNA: TGTGCCAGTAGTCTCCTCCCTCCTAGCGCCGGGACCGGGGAGCTGTTTTTT. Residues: CASSLLPPSAGTGELFF.

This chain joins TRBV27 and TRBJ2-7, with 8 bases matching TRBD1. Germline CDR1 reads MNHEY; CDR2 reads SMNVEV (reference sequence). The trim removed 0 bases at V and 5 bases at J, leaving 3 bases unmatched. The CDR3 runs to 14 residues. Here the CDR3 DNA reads TGTGCCAGCAGTTTATCCGGCAGGGGGCACGAGCAGTACTTC. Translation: CASSLSGRGHEQYF.

The CDR3 here is CASSLIYSRPQETQYF. The CDR3 region has the DNA TGTGCCAGCAGCTTAATTTACTCGAGACCCCAAGAGACCCAGTACTTC. The chain combines TRBV7-8 with TRBJ2-5; unclear D gene. CDR1 and CDR2 (germline): SGHVS, FQNEAQ. V was cut by 2 bases and J by 1 base, with 14 bases left in between. The CDR3 spans 16 residues.

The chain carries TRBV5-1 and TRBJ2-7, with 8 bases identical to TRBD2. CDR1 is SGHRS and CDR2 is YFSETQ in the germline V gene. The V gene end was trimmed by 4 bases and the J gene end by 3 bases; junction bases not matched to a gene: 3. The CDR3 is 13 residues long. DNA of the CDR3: TGCGCCAGCAGCCCCAGCGGGAGCTACGAGCAGTACTTC. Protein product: CASSPSGSYEQYF.

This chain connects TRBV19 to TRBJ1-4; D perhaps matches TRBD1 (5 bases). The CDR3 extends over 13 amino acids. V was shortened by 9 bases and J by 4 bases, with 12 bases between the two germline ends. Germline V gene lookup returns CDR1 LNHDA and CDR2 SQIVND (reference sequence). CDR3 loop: CASRGAYNEKLFF. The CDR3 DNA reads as TGTGCCAGCCGCGGGGCCTATAATGAAAAACTGTTTTTT.

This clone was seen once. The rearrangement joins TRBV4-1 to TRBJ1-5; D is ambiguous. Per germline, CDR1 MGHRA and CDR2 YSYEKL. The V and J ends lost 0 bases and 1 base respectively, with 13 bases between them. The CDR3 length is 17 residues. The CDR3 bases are TGCGCCAGCAGCCAAGATGTTACCCCTGGCAGCAATCAGCCCCAGCATTTT. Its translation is CASSQDVTPGSNQPQHF.

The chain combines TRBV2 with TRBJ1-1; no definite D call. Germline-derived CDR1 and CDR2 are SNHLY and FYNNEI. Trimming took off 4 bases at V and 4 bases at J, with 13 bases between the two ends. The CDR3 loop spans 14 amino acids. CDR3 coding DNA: TGTGCCAGCAGTGCTCGGGATGCCGGCACTGAAGCTTTCTTT. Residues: CASSARDAGTEAFF.

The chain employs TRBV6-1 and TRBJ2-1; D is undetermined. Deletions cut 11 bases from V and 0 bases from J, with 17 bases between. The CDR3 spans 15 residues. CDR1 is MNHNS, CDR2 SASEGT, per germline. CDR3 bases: TGTGCCTGTTGGGATGGCGTGAGCTCCTACAATGAGCAGTTCTTC. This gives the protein CACWDGVSSYNEQFF.

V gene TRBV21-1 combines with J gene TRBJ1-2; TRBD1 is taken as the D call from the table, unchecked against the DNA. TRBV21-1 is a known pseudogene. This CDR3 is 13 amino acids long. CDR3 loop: CALTRTVNYGYTF. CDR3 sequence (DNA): TGTGCCTTGACCAGAACAGTTAACTATGGCTACACCTTC.

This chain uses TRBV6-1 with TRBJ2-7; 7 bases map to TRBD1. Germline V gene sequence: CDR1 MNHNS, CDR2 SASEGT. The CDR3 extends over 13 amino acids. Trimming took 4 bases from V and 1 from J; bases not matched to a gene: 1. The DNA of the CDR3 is TGTGCCAGCAGTGTGGACAGGTCCTACGAGCAGTACTTC. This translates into CASSVDRSYEQYF.

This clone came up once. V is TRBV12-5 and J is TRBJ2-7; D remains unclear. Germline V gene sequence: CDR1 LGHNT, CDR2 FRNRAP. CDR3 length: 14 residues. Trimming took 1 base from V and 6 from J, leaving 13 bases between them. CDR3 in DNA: TGTGCTAGTGGTTTGGCCTCGTCGCTTAGCGAGCAGTACTTC. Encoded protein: CASGLASSLSEQYF.

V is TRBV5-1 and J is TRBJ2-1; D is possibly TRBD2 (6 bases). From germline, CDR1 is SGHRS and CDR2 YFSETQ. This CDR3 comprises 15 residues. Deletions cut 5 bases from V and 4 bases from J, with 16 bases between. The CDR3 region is CASSPSGLLYNEQFF. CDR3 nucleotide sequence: TGCGCCAGCAGTCCGTCCGGACTACTGTACAATGAGCAGTTCTTC.

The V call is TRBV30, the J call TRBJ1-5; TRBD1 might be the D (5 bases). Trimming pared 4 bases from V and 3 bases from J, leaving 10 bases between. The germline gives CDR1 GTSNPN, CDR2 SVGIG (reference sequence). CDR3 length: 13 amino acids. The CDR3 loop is CAWNGGTNQPQHF. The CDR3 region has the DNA TGTGCCTGGAATGGGGGTACCAATCAGCCCCAGCATTTT.

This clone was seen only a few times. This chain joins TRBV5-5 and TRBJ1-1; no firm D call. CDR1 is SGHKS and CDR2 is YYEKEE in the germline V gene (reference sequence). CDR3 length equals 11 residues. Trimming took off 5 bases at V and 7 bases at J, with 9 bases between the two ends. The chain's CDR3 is CASRGSGEAFF. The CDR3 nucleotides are TGTGCCAGCAGGGGTTCGGGTGAAGCTTTCTTT.

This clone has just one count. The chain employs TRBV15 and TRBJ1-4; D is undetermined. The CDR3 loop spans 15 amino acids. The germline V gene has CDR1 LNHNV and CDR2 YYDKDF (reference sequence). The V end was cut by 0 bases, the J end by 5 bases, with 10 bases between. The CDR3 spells CATSRERRSNEKLFF. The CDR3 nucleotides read TGTGCCACCAGCAGAGAGAGACGGTCGAATGAAAAACTGTTTTTT.

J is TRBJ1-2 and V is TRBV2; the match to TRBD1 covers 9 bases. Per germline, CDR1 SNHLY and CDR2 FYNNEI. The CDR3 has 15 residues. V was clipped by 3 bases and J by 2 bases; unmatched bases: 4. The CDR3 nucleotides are TGTGCCAGCAGTGACAGAGGGACAGGGAACTATGGCTACACCTTC. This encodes CASSDRGTGNYGYTF. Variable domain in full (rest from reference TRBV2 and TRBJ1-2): EPEVTQTPSHQVTQMGQEVILRCVPISNHLYFYWYRQILGQKVEFLVSFYNNEISEKSEIFDDQFSVERPDGSNFTLKIRSTKLEDSAMYFCASSDRGTGNYGYTFGSGTRLTVV.

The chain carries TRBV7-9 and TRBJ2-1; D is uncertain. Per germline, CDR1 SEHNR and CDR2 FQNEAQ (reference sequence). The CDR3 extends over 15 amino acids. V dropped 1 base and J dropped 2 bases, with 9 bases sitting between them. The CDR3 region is CASSLEDGPYNEQFF. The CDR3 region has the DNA TGTGCCAGCAGCTTAGAGGACGGGCCCTACAATGAGCAGTTCTTC.

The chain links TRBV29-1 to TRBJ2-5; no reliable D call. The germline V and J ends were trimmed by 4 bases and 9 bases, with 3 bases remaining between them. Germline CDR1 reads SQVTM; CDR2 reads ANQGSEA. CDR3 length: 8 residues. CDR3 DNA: TGCAGCGTTGTTCCCCAGTACTTC. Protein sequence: CSVVPQYF. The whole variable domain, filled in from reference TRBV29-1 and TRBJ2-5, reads SAVISQKPSRDICQRGTSLTIQCQVDSQVTMMFWYRQQPGQSLTLIATANQGSEATYESGFVIDKFPISRPNLTFSTLTVSNMSPEDSSIYLCSVVPQYFGPGTRLLVL.

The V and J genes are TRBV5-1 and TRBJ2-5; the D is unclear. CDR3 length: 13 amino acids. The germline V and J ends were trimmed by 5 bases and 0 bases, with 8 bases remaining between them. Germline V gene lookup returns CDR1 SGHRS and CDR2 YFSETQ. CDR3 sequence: CASRGMDQETQYF. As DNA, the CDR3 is TGCGCCAGCAGAGGAATGGACCAAGAGACCCAGTACTTC.

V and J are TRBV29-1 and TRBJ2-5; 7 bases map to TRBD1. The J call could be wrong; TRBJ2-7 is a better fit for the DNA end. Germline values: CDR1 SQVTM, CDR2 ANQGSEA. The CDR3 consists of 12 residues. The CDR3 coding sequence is TGCAGCGTAGGACAGGCCACCTACGAGCAGTACTTC. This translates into CSVGQATYEQYF.

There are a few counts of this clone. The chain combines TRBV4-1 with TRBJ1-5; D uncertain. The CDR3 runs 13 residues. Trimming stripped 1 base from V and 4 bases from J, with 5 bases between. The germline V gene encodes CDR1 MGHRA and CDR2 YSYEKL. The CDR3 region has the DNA TGCGCCAGCAGCCAAGTAGGGAATCAGCCCCAGCATTTT. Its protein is CASSQVGNQPQHF.

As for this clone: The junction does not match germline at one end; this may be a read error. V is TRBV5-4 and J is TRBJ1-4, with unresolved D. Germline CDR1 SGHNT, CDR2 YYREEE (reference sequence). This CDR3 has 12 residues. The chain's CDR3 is CASSLQDGDGVF. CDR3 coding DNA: TGTGCCAGCAGCTTGCAGGACGGGGATGGTGTTTTT.

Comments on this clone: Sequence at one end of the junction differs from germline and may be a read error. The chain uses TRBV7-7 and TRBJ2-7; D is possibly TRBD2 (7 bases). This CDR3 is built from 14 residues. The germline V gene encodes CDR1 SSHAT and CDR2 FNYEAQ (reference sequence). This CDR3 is CASSQGTTSYEQYF. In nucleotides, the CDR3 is TGTGCTAGCAGCCAGGGGACTACCTCCTACGAGCAGTACTTC.

This CDR3 reads CATGTGRRATDTQYF. Here the CDR3 DNA reads TGTGCCACCGGGACAGGCCGACGTGCCACAGATACGCAGTATTTT. This sequence joins TRBV27 and TRBJ2-3; 8 bases align to TRBD1. After removal of 10 bases from V and 2 bases from J, the junction contained 11 bases not matched to a gene. CDR3 length: 15 residues. Germline V gives CDR1 MNHEY, CDR2 SMNVEV (reference sequence).

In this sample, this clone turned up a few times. This CDR3 reads CASTRVGNTEAFF. The CDR3 coding sequence is TGTGCCAGCACCCGGGTCGGGAACACTGAAGCTTTCTTT. V usage is TRBV25-1 and J usage is TRBJ1-1, with D unclear. Germline V gives CDR1 MGHDK, CDR2 SYGVNS. This CDR3 has 13 residues. V lost 7 bases and J 1 base, leaving 10 bases between the germline ends. Looking up the rest from reference TRBV25-1 and TRBJ1-1 gives the full variable domain: EADIYQTPRYLVIGTGKKITLECSQTMGHDKMYWYQQDPGMELHLIHYSYGVNSTEKGDLSSESTVSRIRTEHFPLTLESARPSHTSQYLCASTRVGNTEAFFGQGTRLTVV.

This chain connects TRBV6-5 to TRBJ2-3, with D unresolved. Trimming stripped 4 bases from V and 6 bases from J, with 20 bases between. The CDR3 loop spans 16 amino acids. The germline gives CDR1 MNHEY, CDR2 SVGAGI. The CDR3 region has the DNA TGTGCCAGCAGTTTAGGCCTAGGGCCCCGCGTGGATACGCAGTATTTT. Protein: CASSLGLGPRVDTQYF.

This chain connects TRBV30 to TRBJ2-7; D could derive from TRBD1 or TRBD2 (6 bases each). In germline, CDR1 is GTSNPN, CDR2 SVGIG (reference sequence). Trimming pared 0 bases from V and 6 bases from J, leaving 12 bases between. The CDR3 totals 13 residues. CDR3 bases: TGTGCCTGGAGTGTATTACAGGGAGGCGAGCAGTACTTC. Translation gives CAWSVLQGGEQYF.